This T cell receptor beta chain is drawn from a study of early stage breast cancer tumors. General study results and limits: Most shared enriched TCRB sequences were commonly generated ones.

Note on this clone: The antigen is unknown.

Method: immunoSEQ multiplex PCR; TCRdb's copy keeps in-frame clones and lacks some. The sample carries approximately 75,000 clones, 80% recorded once. Material: blood. This receptor was obtained from a person aged 35-49 years with breast cancer.

CDR3 sequence (DNA): TGTGCCAGCAGCTTAGACAGTCTAGCCAAAAACATTCAGTACTTC. It codes for CASSLDSLAKNIQYF. The chain uses TRBV7-9 and TRBJ2-4; unclear D gene. V was shortened by 1 base and J by 0 bases, with 7 bases between the two germline ends. CDR1 and CDR2 (germline): SEHNR, FQNEAQ (reference sequence). This CDR3 has 15 residues.